Shown below are 29 T cell receptor beta chains from a single sample sequenced in a study of blood T cells in healthy people across ages. For the second PCR, which ran for roughly 6 to 11 cycles, a sample-barcoded 5' primer and a J-beta primer mix were used. TCRdb recomputed calls from the 5' RACE reads with MiXCR, one row per CDR3 protein. This sample has about a million distinct CDR3 sequences, with approximately 38% found just once. Source material: blood. The source of these receptors is a young man in good health.

The V and J genes are TRBV27 and TRBJ1-5; the D gene is possibly TRBD1 (6 bases). Germline loops: CDR1 MNHEY, CDR2 SMNVEV (reference sequence). The CDR3 is 16 amino acids. The V end was cut by 4 bases, the J end by 5 bases, with 18 bases between. CDR3 bases: TGTGCCAGCAGTTCCAACAGGGACTCAATCCATCAGCCCCAGCATTTT. Translating it yields CASSSNRDSIHQPQHF.

This clonotype was seen only a few times. The chain has TRBV20-1 and TRBJ2-3; no reliable D call. The V and J ends lost 4 bases and 3 bases respectively, with 17 bases between them. Germline V gene sequence: CDR1 DFQATT, CDR2 SNEGSKA (reference sequence). This CDR3 contains 15 residues. The CDR3 reads CSAIVQVGMTDTQYF. As DNA, the CDR3 is TGCAGTGCTATCGTTCAGGTGGGGATGACAGATACGCAGTATTTT.

This chain links TRBV6-2 or TRBV6-3 with TRBJ2-2; TRBD1 matches at 10 bases. Losses at the gene ends were 6 bases for V and 3 bases for J; bases not matched to a gene: 1. Germline CDR1 MNHEY, CDR2 SVGEGT. CDR3 length: 14 amino acids. CDR3 DNA sequence: TGTGCCAGCAGAGACAGGGGGCACACCGGGGAGCTGTTTTTT. Its translation is CASRDRGHTGELFF.

The gene calls are TRBV10-3 and TRBJ2-1, with a tentative D call TRBD2 (6 bases). V was pared by 7 bases and J by 3 bases, with 13 bases between. CDR1 and CDR2 (germline): ENHRY, SYGVKD. This CDR3 spans 14 amino acids. The chain's CDR3 is CAIKTGVFYNEQFF. CDR3 nucleotides: TGTGCCATCAAAACGGGAGTTTTCTACAATGAGCAGTTCTTC.

The rearrangement links TRBV5-1 to TRBJ2-3; no clear D gene. Trimming pared 4 bases from V and 4 bases from J, leaving 16 bases between. CDR1 and CDR2 from the germline V gene are SGHRS and YFSETQ. This CDR3 is 15 amino acids long. CDR3 residues: CASSPSVRVPDTQYF. The CDR3 DNA reads TGCGCCAGCAGCCCCAGCGTAAGAGTCCCAGATACGCAGTATTTT.

This clonotype was seen a few times. The chain links TRBV7-9 to TRBJ2-7, with 9 positions matching TRBD1. V gave up 5 bases and J gave up 3 bases; unmatched junction bases: 14. The germline CDR1 and CDR2 sequences are SEHNR and FQNEAQ (reference sequence). The CDR3 consists of 17 residues. The CDR3 loop is CASSLRPGQGMVYEQYF. In DNA, the CDR3 is TGTGCCAGCAGCCTACGACCGGGACAGGGTATGGTCTACGAGCAGTACTTC.

This clonotype was seen only a few times. Here the CDR3 reads CASSLKGLAVNEQFF. CDR3 DNA sequence: TGTGCCAGCAGCCTCAAGGGACTAGCGGTCAATGAGCAGTTCTTC. The rearrangement links TRBV4-2 to TRBJ2-1; 11 bases line up with TRBD2. This CDR3 region has 15 residues. CDR1 and CDR2 from the germline V gene are LGHNA and YNFKEQ. V shed 4 bases, J shed 6 bases, and the junction held 5 bases outside the gene matches.

This CDR3 is CASSSTDRPNQPQHF. The CDR3 DNA is TGTGCCAGCAGCTCAACGGACAGGCCCAATCAGCCCCAGCATTTT. The chain combines TRBV5-6 with TRBJ1-5, with 7 bases identical to TRBD1. This CDR3 is built from 15 residues. Looked up from germline, CDR1 is SGHDT and CDR2 is YYEEEE. Trimming took 3 bases from V and 3 from J; bases not matched to a gene: 6.

This clonotype occurred a few times. The CDR3 is CSASWGNSYNEQFF. The DNA for the CDR3 is TGCAGTGCTAGTTGGGGGAACTCCTACAATGAGCAGTTCTTC. The rearrangement joins TRBV20-1 to TRBJ2-1; either TRBD1 or TRBD2 may supply D (5 bases each). Trimming pared 3 bases from V and 0 bases from J, leaving 9 bases between. This CDR3 spans 14 amino acids. Germline V gene lookup returns CDR1 DFQATT and CDR2 SNEGSKA (reference sequence).

This chain joins TRBV6-6 and TRBJ1-6, with D tentatively TRBD1 (6 bases). The CDR3 covers 12 residues. The V and J ends lost 10 bases and 12 bases respectively, with 16 bases between them. Germline assignment: CDR1 MNHNY and CDR2 SVGAGI (reference sequence). As DNA, the CDR3 is TGTGCCACCCTCCCTGAGGGGGGACCCCTCCACTTT. The encoded protein is CATLPEGGPLHF.

This clonotype occurred many times. The chain uses TRBV4-3 and TRBJ2-1; the D call may be TRBD1 or TRBD2 (5 bases each). Looked up from germline, CDR1 is LGHNA and CDR2 is YSLEER. V lost 0 bases and J lost 7, with 10 bases in between. The CDR3 contains 14 residues. The DNA for the CDR3 is TGCGCCAGCAGCCAAGATGGGTGGGGGAATGAGCAGTTCTTC. Its translation is CASSQDGWGNEQFF.

This clonotype appeared many times. The rearrangement uses TRBV20-1 and TRBJ1-2; the match to TRBD1 covers 8 bases. Germline CDR1 is DFQATT and CDR2 is SNEGSKA (reference sequence). The CDR3 length is 12 residues. V shed 5 bases, J shed 8 bases, and the junction held 7 bases outside the gene matches. CDR3 bases: TGCAGTGCTCGGACAGGGTTGGGCGGCTACACCTTC. Its protein is CSARTGLGGYTF.

The rearrangement links TRBV2 to TRBJ2-7; 9 nucleotides align to TRBD1. V gave up 6 bases and J gave up 3 bases; unmatched junction bases: 12. CDR1 SNHLY and CDR2 FYNNEI come from the germline V gene. This CDR3 comprises 16 residues. The CDR3 bases are TGTGCCAGCAGCCACCTGTTGGGACAGGGTGTCTACGAGCAGTACTTC. It codes for CASSHLLGQGVYEQYF.

The genes are TRBV27 and TRBJ1-2; D unresolved. Germline loops: CDR1 MNHEY, CDR2 SMNVEV (reference sequence). V was cut by 3 bases and J by 7 bases, with 9 bases left in between. The CDR3 sequence is 12 residues long. The CDR3 sequence is CASSFWDGGYTF. The CDR3 bases are TGTGCCAGCAGTTTCTGGGATGGTGGCTACACCTTC.

The V and J genes are TRBV20-1 and TRBJ2-3, with 9 bases lining up with TRBD2. The CDR3 length is 17 residues. CDR1 and CDR2 (germline): DFQATT, SNEGSKA (reference sequence). With 0 bases clipped from V and 5 bases from J, the junction kept 12 bases outside the gene matches. CDR3 residues: CSARDPSGVTPGDTQYF. DNA of the CDR3: TGCAGTGCTAGAGATCCTAGCGGGGTGACTCCGGGAGATACGCAGTATTTT.

About this clonotype: Germline and junction disagree at one end, which may indicate a read error. This chain links TRBV9 with TRBJ2-2; maybe TRBD1 (6 bases). The germline V gene encodes CDR1 SGDLS and CDR2 YYNGEE. This CDR3 spans 15 amino acids. Here the CDR3 DNA reads TGTGCCAGTAGCGTTGGACAGAAGAACACCGGGGAGCTGTTTTTT. It is translated as CASSVGQKNTGELFF.

This clonotype was observed a handful of times. The chain links TRBV20-1 to TRBJ2-1; 8 nucleotides align to TRBD2. V was pared by 4 bases and J by 8 bases, with 7 bases of the junction left unmatched. Per germline, CDR1 DFQATT and CDR2 SNEGSKA (reference sequence). The CDR3 covers 13 residues. CDR3: CSAKGLAGYEQFF. The CDR3 nucleotides are TGCAGTGCTAAAGGACTAGCAGGGTATGAGCAGTTCTTC.

The V gene is TRBV5-1, the J gene TRBJ1-2, with 7 bases identical to TRBD1. The CDR3 is made up of 16 amino acids. Trimming took 0 bases from V and 3 from J; bases not matched to a gene: 8. Germline-derived CDR1 and CDR2 are SGHRS and YFSETQ. The CDR3 sequence is CASSLVFGQDDYGYTF. For the CDR3, the DNA is TGCGCCAGCAGCTTGGTCTTCGGACAGGATGACTATGGCTACACCTTC.

This clonotype has a count of ten or more. The rearrangement uses TRBV5-1 and TRBJ2-5; tentative D call: TRBD1 (7 bases). This CDR3 is 14 amino acids long. Germline V gene data show CDR1 as SGHRS and CDR2 as YFSETQ. V shed 4 bases and J shed 2 bases, with 12 bases lying between them. CDR3 bases: TGCGCCAGCAGCGCGGGACAGTCTCAAGAGACCCAGTACTTC. Residues: CASSAGQSQETQYF.

With regard to this clonotype: Its ends do not fully match the called genes, so a read error is possible. V usage is TRBV7-7 and J usage is TRBJ2-5; D might be TRBD1 or TRBD2, each matching 5 bases. The CDR3 is made up of 15 amino acids. Germline CDR1 and CDR2: SSHAT and FNYEAQ (reference sequence). The CDR3: CASSLGRTYEETQYF. The CDR3 bases are TGTGCTAGCAGCCTGGGACGGACATATGAAGAGACCCAGTACTTC.

A single count supports this clonotype. The chain joins TRBV20-1 to TRBJ1-1, with TRBD1 matching over 11 bases. Germline trimming cut 6 bases from V and 1 base from J; bases unmatched to any gene: 7. There are 15 residues in the CDR3. Germline V CDR1 and CDR2: DFQATT, SNEGSKA (reference sequence). In DNA, the CDR3 is TGCAGTGCCCTGGGACAGGGGGGGGAGAACACTGAAGCTTTCTTT. The encoded protein is CSALGQGGENTEAFF.

This clonotype was detected only a few times. The chain recombines TRBV19 with TRBJ2-1, with 10 bases aligning to TRBD1. Losses at the gene ends were 4 bases for V and 6 bases for J; bases not matched to a gene: 6. The length of the CDR3 is 15 residues. CDR1 LNHDA and CDR2 SQIVND come from the germline V gene (reference sequence). The CDR3 protein is CASSRTGQGRNEQFF. The DNA for the CDR3 is TGTGCCAGTAGTAGAACGGGACAGGGGCGCAATGAGCAGTTCTTC.

The table lists this clonotype with a few counts. The chain carries TRBV9 and TRBJ1-5, with unresolved D. In germline, CDR1 is SGDLS, CDR2 YYNGEE. The V and J ends lost 2 bases and 4 bases respectively, with 13 bases between them. This CDR3 has 15 amino acids. CDR3 residues: CASSVSGNRNQPQHF. CDR3 nucleotides: TGTGCCAGCAGCGTTTCCGGGAATAGGAATCAGCCCCAGCATTTT.

The chain employs TRBV29-1 and TRBJ1-1; TRBD1 might be the D (6 bases). The germline V gene encodes CDR1 SQVTM and CDR2 ANQGSEA. V lost 4 bases to trimming and J lost 8 bases, with 17 bases between them. The CDR3 runs to 13 residues. The CDR3 DNA is TGCAGCGTTGGGACAGCCTCCTGGGGGGAAGCTTTCTTT. This encodes CSVGTASWGEAFF.

This clonotype has more than one count but fewer than ten. The rearrangement links TRBV3-1 to TRBJ2-5; TRBD2 matches at 7 bases. Per the germline V gene, CDR1 is LGHDT and CDR2 is YNNKEL (reference sequence). The CDR3 sequence is 16 residues long. Unmatched junction bases numbered 9, after V lost 3 bases and J lost 2 bases. The CDR3 DNA sequence: TGTGCCAGCAGCCATTCGCGCGGGGGAGCGCAAGAGACCCAGTACTTC. Protein product: CASSHSRGGAQETQYF.

The chain recombines TRBV5-1 with TRBJ1-3, with D maybe TRBD1 (5 bases). The CDR3 is 15 residues long. CDR1 and CDR2 from the germline V gene are SGHRS and YFSETQ. V was shortened by 4 bases and J by 4 bases, with 15 bases between the two germline ends. The CDR3 reads CASSLSGHFGNTIYF. The DNA for the CDR3 is TGCGCCAGCAGCCTATCAGGGCACTTCGGAAACACCATATATTTT. Full variable domain (missing parts from reference TRBV5-1 and TRBJ1-3): KAGVTQTPRYLIKTRGQQVTLSCSPISGHRSVSWYQQTPGQGLQFLFEYFSETQRNKGNFPGRFSGRQFSNSRSEMNVSTLELGDSALYLCASSLSGHFGNTIYFGEGSWLTVV.

This clonotype showed up many times. The chain combines TRBV5-1 with TRBJ2-3; D tentatively reads TRBD1 or TRBD2 (6 bases each). Germline V gives CDR1 SGHRS, CDR2 YFSETQ. V lost 0 bases and J 10 bases, leaving 9 bases between the germline ends. This CDR3 contains 12 residues. The CDR3 spells CASSLAGEAQYF. CDR3 in DNA: TGCGCCAGCAGCTTGGCAGGGGAGGCGCAGTATTTT.

The chain uses TRBV7-9 and TRBJ2-1; D ambiguous. Trimming cost V 5 bases and J 7 bases, with 9 bases left between them. The CDR3 runs 12 residues. The germline V gene encodes CDR1 SEHNR and CDR2 FQNEAQ (reference sequence). This CDR3 is CASSHSMNEQFF. In DNA form, the CDR3 reads TGTGCCAGCAGCCATTCAATGAATGAGCAGTTCTTC.

This clonotype has a handful of counts. The DNA for the CDR3 is TGTGCCAGCAGGCGACAGGGGGCTAGGGAAAAACTGTTTTTT. This translates into CASRRQGAREKLFF. This sequence joins TRBV6-6 and TRBJ1-4, with 10 positions matching TRBD1. The CDR3 totals 14 residues. Germline V gene sequence: CDR1 MNHNY, CDR2 SVGAGI (reference sequence). V lost 6 bases and J lost 8; bases outside the gene matches: 6.